This T cell receptor (beta chain) was recorded in a study of cytomegalovirus exposure and HLA in healthy donors. The CDR3 is made up of 14 amino acids. Germline V gene data show CDR1 as KGHSH and CDR2 as LQKENI. The J segment lost 7 bases and the V segment lost 1 base, leaving 5 bases of the junction unmatched. Study findings and constraints: Later work found that TCR association rates differed between HLA loci; DRB1 had the most and HLA-C the fewest. Evidence from a later analysis indicated that most CMV-associated TCR beta chains looked HLA-restricted.

In regard to this clone: Its antigen is currently unknown.

With 60 Vbeta and 13 Jbeta primers, the PCR was carried out. Under the authors' procedure: Roughly 83 million unique TCR beta chains, some 10 million of them shared, were counted by a later analysis. Profiled with immunoSEQ multiplex PCR; TCRdb holds only in-frame clones, not every one. V and J calls and clone size are copied from that table; D and trimming were computed from the DNA. The sample lists about 200,000 clones, around four fifths occurring once. This TCR came from a male donor in good health and CMV-seronegative. The sample was PBMCs. The V gene is TRBV18, the J gene TRBJ1-1; TRBD1 aligns across 8 bases. The CDR3 sequence is CASSPQQGEYEAFF. CDR3 DNA: TGTGCCAGCTCACCACAACAGGGGGAATATGAAGCTTTCTTT.